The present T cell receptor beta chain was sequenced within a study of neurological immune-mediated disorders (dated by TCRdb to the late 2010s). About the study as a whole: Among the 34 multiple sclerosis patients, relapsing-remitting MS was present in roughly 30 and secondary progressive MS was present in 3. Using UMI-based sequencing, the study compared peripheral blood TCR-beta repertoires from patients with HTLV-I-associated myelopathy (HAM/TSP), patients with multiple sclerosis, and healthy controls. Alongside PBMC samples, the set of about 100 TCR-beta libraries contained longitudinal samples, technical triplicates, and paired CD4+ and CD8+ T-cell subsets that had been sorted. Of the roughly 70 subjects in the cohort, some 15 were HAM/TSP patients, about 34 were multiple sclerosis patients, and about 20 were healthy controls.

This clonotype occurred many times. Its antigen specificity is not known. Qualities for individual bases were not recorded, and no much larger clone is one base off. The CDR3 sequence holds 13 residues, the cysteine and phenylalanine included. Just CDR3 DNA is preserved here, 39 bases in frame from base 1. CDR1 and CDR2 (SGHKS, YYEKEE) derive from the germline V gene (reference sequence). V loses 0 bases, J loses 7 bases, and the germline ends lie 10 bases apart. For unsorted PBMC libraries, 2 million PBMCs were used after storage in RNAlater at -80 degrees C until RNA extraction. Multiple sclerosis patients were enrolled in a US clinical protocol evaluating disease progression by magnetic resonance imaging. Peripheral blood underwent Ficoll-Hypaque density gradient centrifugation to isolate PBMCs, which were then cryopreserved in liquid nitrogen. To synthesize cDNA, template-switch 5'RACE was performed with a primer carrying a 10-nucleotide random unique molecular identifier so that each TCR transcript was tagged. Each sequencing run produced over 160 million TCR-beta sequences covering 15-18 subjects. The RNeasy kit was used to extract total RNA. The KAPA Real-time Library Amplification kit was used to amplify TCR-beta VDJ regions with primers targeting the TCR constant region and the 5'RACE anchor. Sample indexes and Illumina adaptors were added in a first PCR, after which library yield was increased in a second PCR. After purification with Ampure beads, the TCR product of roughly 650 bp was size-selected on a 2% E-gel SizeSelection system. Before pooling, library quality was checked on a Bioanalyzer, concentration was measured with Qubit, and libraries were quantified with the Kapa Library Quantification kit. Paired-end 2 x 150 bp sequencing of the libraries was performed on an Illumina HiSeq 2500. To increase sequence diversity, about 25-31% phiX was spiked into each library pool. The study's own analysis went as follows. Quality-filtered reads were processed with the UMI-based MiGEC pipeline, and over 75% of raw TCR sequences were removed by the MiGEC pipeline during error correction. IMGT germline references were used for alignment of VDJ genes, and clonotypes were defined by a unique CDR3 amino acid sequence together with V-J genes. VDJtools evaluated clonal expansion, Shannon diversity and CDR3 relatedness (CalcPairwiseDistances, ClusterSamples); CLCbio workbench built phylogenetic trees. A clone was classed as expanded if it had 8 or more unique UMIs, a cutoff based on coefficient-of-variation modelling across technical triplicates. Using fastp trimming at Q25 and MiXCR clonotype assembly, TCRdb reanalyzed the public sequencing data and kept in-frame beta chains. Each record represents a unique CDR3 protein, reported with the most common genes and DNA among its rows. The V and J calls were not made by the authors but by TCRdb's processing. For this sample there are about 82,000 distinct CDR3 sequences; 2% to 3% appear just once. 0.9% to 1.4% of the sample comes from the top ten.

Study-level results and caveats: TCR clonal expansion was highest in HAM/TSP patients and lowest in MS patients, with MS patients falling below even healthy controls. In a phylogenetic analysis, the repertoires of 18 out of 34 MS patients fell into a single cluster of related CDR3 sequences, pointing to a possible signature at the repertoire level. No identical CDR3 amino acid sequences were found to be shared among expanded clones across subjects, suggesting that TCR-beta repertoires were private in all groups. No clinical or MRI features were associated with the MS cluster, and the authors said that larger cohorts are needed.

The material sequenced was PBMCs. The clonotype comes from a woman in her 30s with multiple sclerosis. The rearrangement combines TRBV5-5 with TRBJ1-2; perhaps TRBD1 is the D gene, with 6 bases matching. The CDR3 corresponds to CASSLATGRGYTF. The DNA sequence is TGTGCCAGCAGCTTGGCCACAGGGCGTGGCTACACCTTC.